The next 27 T cell receptor beta chains were all read from a single sample in a study of CD8 T cells in Susac syndrome. A quantity of about 0.5 to 1 ug RNA underwent reverse transcription using random hexamers. TCRdb reprocessed the immunoSEQ multiplex PCR reads with MiXCR, giving one entry per CDR3 protein. The sample holds some 100,000 distinct CDR3 sequences, 95% to 98% seen once. Material: CD4+ T cells from PBMCs. The receptors originated from a human donor in good health.

The chain uses TRBV4-1 and TRBJ2-1, with 7 bases aligning to TRBD2. V lost 0 bases to trimming and J lost 4 bases; unmatched junction nucleotides: 6. The CDR3 is 16 residues long. CDR1 is MGHRA and CDR2 is YSYEKL in the germline V gene. CDR3 DNA: TGCGCCAGCAGCCAAGAACCCCAGCGGGGATACAATGAGCAGTTCTTC. Amino acid sequence: CASSQEPQRGYNEQFF.

This clonotype has just one count. V gene TRBV20-1 combines with J gene TRBJ2-2; TRBD1 aligns across 11 bases. J lost 4 bases, V lost 5 bases, and 6 bases had no gene match. CDR1 DFQATT and CDR2 SNEGSKA come from the germline V gene (reference sequence). CDR3 size: 15 residues. For the CDR3, the DNA is TGCAGTGCTGAGGACAGGGGGCGAGCCACCGGGGAGCTGTTTTTT. Translation gives CSAEDRGRATGELFF.

V and J are TRBV5-5 and TRBJ2-3; D ambiguous. This CDR3 has 13 amino acids. Trimming took off 1 base at V and 2 bases at J, with 5 bases between the two ends. The germline V gene encodes CDR1 SGHKS and CDR2 YYEKEE (reference sequence). The CDR3 nucleotides read TGTGCCAGCAGCTTGCAAGTCACAGATACGCAGTATTTT. It yields the protein CASSLQVTDTQYF. The whole variable domain, remainder taken from reference TRBV5-5 and TRBJ2-3, is DAGVTQSPTHLIKTRGQQVTLRCSPISGHKSVSWYQQVLGQGPQFIFQYYEKEERGRGNFPDRFSARQFPNYSSELNVNALLLGDSALYLCASSLQVTDTQYFGPGTRLTVL.

The chain has TRBV7-3 and TRBJ2-2, with 11 bases identical to TRBD2. The CDR3 is 17 residues long. Germline V CDR1 and CDR2: SGHTA, FQGTGA. Trimming took 4 bases from V and 1 from J; bases not matched to a gene: 5. This CDR3 reads CASSSKGLAVNTGELFF. The DNA for the CDR3 is TGTGCCAGCAGCTCTAAGGGACTAGCGGTGAACACCGGGGAGCTGTTTTTT.

The genes are TRBV20-1 and TRBJ1-1; TRBD1 aligns across 9 bases. V lost 0 bases to trimming and J lost 3 bases; unmatched junction nucleotides: 5. This CDR3 has 15 amino acids. Germline values: CDR1 DFQATT, CDR2 SNEGSKA (reference sequence). CDR3 protein: CSARDTGGGYTEAFF. The CDR3 coding sequence is TGCAGTGCTAGAGATACAGGGGGCGGGTACACTGAAGCTTTCTTT.

The chain uses TRBV30 and TRBJ2-5; D unresolved. Between the trimmed V and J ends, which lost 2 bases and 5 bases, there was a span of 12 bases. Looked up from germline, CDR1 is GTSNPN and CDR2 is SVGIG (reference sequence). This CDR3 has 13 residues. CDR3 amino acids: CAWSHIFGETQYF. As DNA, the CDR3 is TGTGCCTGGAGTCACATATTCGGGGAGACCCAGTACTTC.

The rearrangement joins TRBV20-1 to TRBJ2-2, with 8 bases lining up with TRBD1. Germline V gene lookup returns CDR1 DFQATT and CDR2 SNEGSKA (reference sequence). The ends lost 4 bases at V and 3 bases at J; junction bases unmatched: 4. The CDR3 runs to 14 residues. The CDR3 protein is CSATGGTYTGELFF. The CDR3 bases are TGCAGTGCTACAGGGGGCACGTACACCGGGGAGCTGTTTTTT.

The rearrangement links TRBV12-3 or TRBV12-4 to TRBJ2-3, with D perhaps TRBD2 (5 bases). The CDR3 runs 15 residues. V lost 2 bases and J 0 bases, leaving 9 bases between the germline ends. For the CDR3, the DNA is TGTGCCAGCAGTTTACCCCAGCGGAGCACAGATACGCAGTATTTT. It yields the protein CASSLPQRSTDTQYF.

This clonotype was found once. V gene TRBV12-3 or TRBV12-4 combines with J gene TRBJ1-5, with D possibly TRBD1 on 6 matching bases. The CDR3 runs 13 residues. With 6 bases removed from V and 7 bases from J, the gap between germline ends came to 13 bases. The CDR3 sequence: CASSPDSQQPQHF. In nucleotides, the CDR3 is TGTGCCAGCAGCCCGGACAGCCAGCAGCCCCAGCATTTT.

V gene TRBV9 combines with J gene TRBJ1-1; 12 nucleotides align to TRBD1. CDR1 is SGDLS, CDR2 YYNGEE, per germline. The CDR3 has 15 amino acids. V shed 4 bases and J 10 bases; nucleotides not matched to a gene: 11. Here the CDR3 reads CASSTGTGGPNGAFF. The CDR3 DNA follows: TGTGCCAGCAGCACCGGGACAGGGGGCCCCAATGGAGCTTTCTTT.

This sequence joins TRBV5-1 and TRBJ2-5; maybe TRBD1 (5 bases). CDR1 SGHRS and CDR2 YFSETQ come from the germline V gene. Trimming took off 3 bases at V and 2 bases at J, with 14 bases between the two ends. This CDR3 region has 15 residues. CDR3: CASSSLGQVQETQYF. DNA of the CDR3: TGCGCCAGCAGCTCCCTCGGACAAGTACAAGAGACCCAGTACTTC.

The rearrangement links TRBV20-1 to TRBJ2-7; D might be TRBD1 or TRBD2, each matching 5 bases. This CDR3 region has 12 residues. V dropped 6 bases and J dropped 6 bases, with 15 bases sitting between them. Germline V CDR1 and CDR2: DFQATT, SNEGSKA (reference sequence). This CDR3 reads CSAPGPPGEQYF. In DNA, the CDR3 is TGCAGTGCCCCGGGGCCTCCCGGCGAGCAGTACTTC.

This clonotype has a single count. This rearrangement joins TRBV25-1 to TRBJ2-5; 8 bases are shared with TRBD2. This CDR3 has 17 residues. Germline-derived CDR1 and CDR2 are MGHDK and SYGVNS. V shed 3 bases, J shed 3 bases, and the junction held 12 bases outside the gene matches. The CDR3 DNA is TGTGCCAGCAGTGATCGTAACGGGAGGGCCGCAAAAGAGACCCAGTACTTC. Its translation: CASSDRNGRAAKETQYF.

The CDR3 loop is CSARDRRGGETQYF. CDR3 DNA: TGCAGTGCTAGAGATAGGAGGGGAGGAGAGACCCAGTACTTC. The rearrangement links TRBV20-1 to TRBJ2-5; tentatively, D is TRBD2 (6 bases). The V end lost 0 bases, the J end lost 4 bases, and 12 bases lay between the germline ends. In germline, CDR1 is DFQATT, CDR2 SNEGSKA (reference sequence). The CDR3 runs 14 residues.

The genes are TRBV5-6 and TRBJ2-5; TRBD2 aligns across 12 bases. In germline, CDR1 is SGHDT, CDR2 YYEEEE. With 1 base clipped from V and 6 bases from J, the junction kept 7 bases outside the gene matches. The CDR3 consists of 16 residues. The CDR3 loop is CASSLLASGGAKTQYF. The CDR3 DNA reads as TGTGCCAGCAGCTTGTTAGCTAGCGGGGGGGCGAAGACCCAGTACTTC.

V gene TRBV24-1 combines with J gene TRBJ2-1, with a possible D match to TRBD2 (6 bases). In germline, CDR1 is KGHDR, CDR2 SFDVKD. V lost 4 bases and J 5 bases, leaving 14 bases between the germline ends. CDR3 length: 15 residues. The CDR3 nucleotides are TGTGCCACCAGTGACCCTGGGACTGGTAACAATGAGCAGTTCTTC. Translation gives CATSDPGTGNNEQFF.

The V and J genes are TRBV29-1 and TRBJ1-1; D might be TRBD1 (5 bases). CDR3 length: 12 amino acids. Germline loops: CDR1 SQVTM, CDR2 ANQGSEA. Trimming cost V 7 bases and J 1 base, with 10 bases left between them. The CDR3 loop reads CSAQGQNTEAFF. The CDR3 DNA reads TGCAGCGCCCAAGGACAGAACACTGAAGCTTTCTTT. The entire variable domain, with the rest obtained from reference TRBV29-1 and TRBJ1-1, is as follows: SAVISQKPSRDICQRGTSLTIQCQVDSQVTMMFWYRQQPGQSLTLIATANQGSEATYESGFVIDKFPISRPNLTFSTLTVSNMSPEDSSIYLCSAQGQNTEAFFGQGTRLTVV.

This chain links TRBV6-2 or TRBV6-3 with TRBJ2-1; D is tentatively TRBD1 or TRBD2 (5 bases each). Germline CDR1 reads MNHEY; CDR2 reads SVGEGT. The CDR3 spans 14 residues. The V end lost 7 bases, the J end lost 5 bases, and 15 bases lay between the germline ends. The CDR3 spells CASTPTGRNNEQFF. In DNA, the CDR3 is TGTGCCAGCACTCCCACGGGGCGAAACAATGAGCAGTTCTTC.

This chain connects TRBV7-2 to TRBJ2-7; tentatively, D is TRBD2 (5 bases). CDR3 length equals 12 residues. The V gene's germline CDR1 is SGHTA and CDR2 FQGNSA. With 5 bases removed from V and 7 bases from J, the gap between germline ends came to 12 bases. CDR3 region: CASSPRAQEQYF. The CDR3, as DNA: TGTGCCAGCAGCCCGAGGGCCCAAGAGCAGTACTTC.

V is TRBV15 and J is TRBJ1-4; D unclear. Per germline, CDR1 LNHNV and CDR2 YYDKDF (reference sequence). CDR3 length: 15 residues. V was trimmed by 0 bases and J by 5 bases, leaving 10 bases between them. CDR3 sequence (DNA): TGTGCCACCAGCAGAGATGCAGGTCGGAATGAAAAACTGTTTTTT. Protein product: CATSRDAGRNEKLFF.

This clonotype has only one observation. The gene calls are TRBV14 and TRBJ2-7; 9 bases match TRBD2. V shed 4 bases and J 5 bases; nucleotides not matched to a gene: 9. The CDR3 runs to 15 residues. Germline V gene lookup returns CDR1 SGHDN and CDR2 FVKESK. CDR3 nucleotides: TGTGCCAGCAGCCGCCTCGGCGGGGGGGTTAACGAGCAGTACTTC. Its translation: CASSRLGGGVNEQYF.

This chain joins TRBV29-1 and TRBJ2-5, with 8 bases fitting TRBD1. This CDR3 region has 15 residues. CDR1 and CDR2 (germline): SQVTM, ANQGSEA. V shed 5 bases, J shed 5 bases, and the junction held 13 bases outside the gene matches. This CDR3 reads CSVTPRGREGETQYF. The CDR3 DNA sequence: TGCAGCGTTACCCCCAGGGGGCGCGAGGGCGAGACCCAGTACTTC.

V and J are TRBV7-2 and TRBJ2-7, with D tentatively TRBD2 (6 bases). The V end was cut by 5 bases, the J end by 7 bases, with 27 bases between. The CDR3 spans 17 residues. Germline CDR1 reads SGHTA; CDR2 reads FQGNSA. CDR3 nucleotide sequence: TGTGCCAGCAGCCCTAGTTCTTCTGGGGCGTCCGCGGGGGAGCAGTACTTC. Its protein product is CASSPSSSGASAGEQYF.

The chain carries TRBV18 and TRBJ2-7; no clear D. Germline V gene lookup returns CDR1 KGHSH and CDR2 LQKENI. The CDR3 loop spans 14 amino acids. Trimming took 4 bases from V and 2 from J, leaving 12 bases between them. CDR3 loop: CASSLTTETYEQYF. In DNA, the CDR3 is TGTGCCAGCTCACTAACGACGGAGACCTACGAGCAGTACTTC.

The chain has TRBV7-3 and TRBJ2-1; D call uncertain. Germline CDR1 is SGHTA and CDR2 is FQGTGA. V was cut by 0 bases and J by 5 bases, with 5 bases left in between. The CDR3 runs to 13 residues. The CDR3 reads CASSLTPNNEQFF. DNA of the CDR3: TGTGCCAGCAGCTTAACCCCAAACAATGAGCAGTTCTTC.

This rearrangement joins TRBV7-2 to TRBJ1-6; 8 nucleotides line up with TRBD1. V shed 5 bases, J shed 16 bases, and the junction held 10 bases outside the gene matches. This CDR3 contains 13 residues. Germline V gene sequence: CDR1 SGHTA, CDR2 FQGNSA. The CDR3 nucleotides read TGTGCCAGCAGCCCCCAGGGGGCCGGAACGCTCCACTTT. Its translation is CASSPQGAGTLHF.

This sequence joins TRBV5-6 and TRBJ2-7; 8 bases are shared with TRBD2. The CDR3 runs 15 residues. Per germline, CDR1 SGHDT and CDR2 YYEEEE. Trimming took 2 bases from V and 2 from J; bases not matched to a gene: 6. CDR3 sequence: CASSFPSGGTYEQYF. The CDR3 region has the DNA TGTGCCAGCAGCTTTCCCAGCGGGGGCACCTACGAGCAGTACTTC.